Listed below are T cell receptor beta chains from one sample, sequenced in a study of blood T cell repertoires in COVID-19. Assay: immunoSEQ multiplex PCR; the TCRdb copy retains only in-frame clones and omits some. The sample shows 250,000 or so clones, approximately 84% of them seen only once. Sequencing was done on a sample of PBMCs or T cells enriched from blood (not recorded which). The receptors come from a woman aged 50 to 65 who had been exposed to COVID-19. CDR3s include the opening cysteine and the closing phenylalanine or tryptophan. D genes are given only for firm matches. Where a row states a size, it is once, few, many or the class of an expanded clone; other rows omit it.

TRBV30 | NA | once | CAWSRMGSGTEAFF
TRBV3-1/TRBV3-2 | TRBD2 | NA | CASSQRAGGLSYNEQFF
TRBV11-2 | NA | NA | CASSLGAPGYGYTF
TRBV4-1 | TRBD2 | few | CASSLLTSGGYNEQFF
TRBV5-4 | TRBD2 | NA | CASSLGGLAQETQYF
TRBV2 | NA | once | CASSRGRHWEQFF
TRBV5-6 | TRBD2 | NA | CASSPTRGGSSYEQYF
TRBV19 | NA | NA | CASSIGQITGELFF
TRBV2 | NA | NA | CASSPQGVGRGEKLFF
TRBV7-8 | NA | NA | CASSLAGGNTIYF
TRBV27 | NA | NA | CASSLTGESNQPQHF
TRBV7-2 | NA | NA | CASSSLGWAQETQYF
TRBV3-1/TRBV3-2 | TRBD1 | NA | CAIRRDRPSRGANVLTF
TRBV6-2/TRBV6-3 | TRBD2 | NA | CASSLPLAGNIQYF
TRBV7-9 | TRBD1 | NA | CASSLAQGVNTEAFF
TRBV7-9 | NA | NA | CAIRLQGNTEAFF
TRBV15 | NA | NA | CATSRDIRGGYTF
TRBV12-3/TRBV12-4 | NA | NA | CASSLSPREQFF
TRBV19 | TRBD2 | few | CASSMTSGGISDTQYF
TRBV18 | NA | NA | CASSPPTNRDEQFF
TRBV2 | TRBD1 | NA | CASSFTGGGETQYF
TRBV6-5 | TRBD1 | NA | CAIVTGVFLAFF